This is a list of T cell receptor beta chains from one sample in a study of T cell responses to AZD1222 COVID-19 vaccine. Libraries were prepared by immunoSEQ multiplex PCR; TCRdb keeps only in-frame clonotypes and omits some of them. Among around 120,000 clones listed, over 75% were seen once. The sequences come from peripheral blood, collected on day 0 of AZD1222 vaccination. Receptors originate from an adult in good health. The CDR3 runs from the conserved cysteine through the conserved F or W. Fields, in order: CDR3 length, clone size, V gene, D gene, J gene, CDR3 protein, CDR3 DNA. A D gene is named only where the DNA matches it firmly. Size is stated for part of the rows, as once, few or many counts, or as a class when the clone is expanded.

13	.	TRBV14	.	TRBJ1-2	CASSPSENYGYTF	TGTGCCAGCAGCCCTTCCGAAAACTATGGCTACACCTTC
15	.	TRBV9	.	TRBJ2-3	CASSPAGFYTDTQYF	TGTGCCAGCAGCCCCGCCGGATTCTACACAGATACGCAGTATTTT
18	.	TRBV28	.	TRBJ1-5	CASRKPSQSGTGNQPQHF	TGTGCCAGCAGAAAACCCTCGCAGTCGGGTACCGGCAATCAGCCCCAGCATTTT
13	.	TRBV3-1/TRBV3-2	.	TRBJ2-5	CASSQNDRETQYF	TGTGCCAGCAGCCAAAACGACCGGGAGACCCAGTACTTC
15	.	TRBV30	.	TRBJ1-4	CAWSIQWGSDEKLFF	TGTGCCTGGAGTATCCAATGGGGATCTGATGAAAAACTGTTTTTT
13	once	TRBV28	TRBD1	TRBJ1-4	CATRGQNNEKLFF	TGTGCCACCAGGGGACAGAATAATGAAAAACTGTTTTTT
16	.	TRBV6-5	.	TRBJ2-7	CASSYRLFGNHYEQYF	TGTGCCAGCAGTTACAGGTTGTTCGGAAACCACTACGAGCAGTACTTC
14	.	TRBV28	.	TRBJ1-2	CASSPKSWGYGYTF	TGTGCCAGCAGTCCTAAGTCATGGGGGTATGGCTACACCTTC
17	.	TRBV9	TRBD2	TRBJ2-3	CASSVDGSGGGTDTQYF	TGTGCCAGCAGCGTAGATGGTAGCGGGGGGGGCACAGATACGCAGTATTTT
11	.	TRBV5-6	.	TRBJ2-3	CARGMTDTQYF	TGTGCCCGGGGGATGACAGATACGCAGTATTTT
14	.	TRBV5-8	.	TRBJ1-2	CASSLLGQGFGYTF	TGTGCCAGCAGCTTACTTGGACAAGGGTTCGGCTACACCTTC
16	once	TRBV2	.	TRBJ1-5	CASSEAAGYSNQPQHF	TGTGCCAGCAGTGAAGCGGCGGGGTATAGCAATCAGCCCCAGCATTTT
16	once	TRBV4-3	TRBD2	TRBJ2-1	CASSQAPLALHNEQFF	TGCGCCAGCAGCCAAGCCCCACTAGCGTTGCACAATGAGCAGTTCTTC
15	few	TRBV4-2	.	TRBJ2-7	CASSQLRTGSYEQYF	TGTGCCAGCAGCCAACTTAGGACGGGGTCCTACGAGCAGTACTTC
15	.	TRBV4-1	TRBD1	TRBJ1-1	CASRRGWTGGEGAFF	TGCGCCAGCAGACGCGGCTGGACAGGGGGCGAGGGAGCTTTCTTT
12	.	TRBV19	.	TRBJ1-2	CASRGDHYGYTF	TGTGCCAGTAGGGGGGATCACTATGGCTACACCTTC
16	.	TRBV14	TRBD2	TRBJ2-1	CASSQVGGVASNEQFF	TGTGCCAGCAGCCAAGTGGGGGGGGTAGCGTCCAATGAGCAGTTCTTC
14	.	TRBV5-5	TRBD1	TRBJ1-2	CASSFEQGNYGYTF	TGTGCCAGCAGCTTCGAACAGGGGAACTATGGCTACACCTTC
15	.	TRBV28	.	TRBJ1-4	CASSTPGGNNEKLFF	TGTGCCAGCAGTACCCCGGGGGGGAATAATGAAAAACTGTTTTTT
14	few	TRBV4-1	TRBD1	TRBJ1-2	CASSSTRDREGYTF	TGCGCCAGCAGCTCTACCCGGGACAGGGAGGGCTACACCTTC
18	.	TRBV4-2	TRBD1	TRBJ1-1	CASSQARGTGGDYTEAFF	TGTGCCAGCAGCCAAGCTCGGGGGACAGGGGGCGATTACACTGAAGCTTTCTTT
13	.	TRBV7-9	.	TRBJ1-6	CASSLDFDSPLHF	TGTGCCAGCAGCTTAGATTTTGATTCACCCCTCCACTTT
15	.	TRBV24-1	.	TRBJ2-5	CATSEGSGWQETQYF	TGTGCCACCAGTGAGGGGTCAGGGTGGCAAGAGACCCAGTACTTC
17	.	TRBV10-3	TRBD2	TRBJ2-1	CAISEPSPSGGLDEQFF	TGTGCCATCAGTGAGCCTAGCCCTAGCGGGGGGCTGGATGAGCAGTTCTTC
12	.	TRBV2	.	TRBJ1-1	CASSPGTLEAFF	TGTGCCAGCAGTCCCGGGACCCTTGAAGCTTTCTTT
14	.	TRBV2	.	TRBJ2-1	CAGQWGGIYNEQFF	TGTGCCGGACAATGGGGGGGCATTTACAATGAGCAGTTCTTC
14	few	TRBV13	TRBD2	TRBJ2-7	CASSSTGDYHEQYF	TGTGCCAGCAGCTCGACCGGGGACTACCACGAGCAGTACTTC
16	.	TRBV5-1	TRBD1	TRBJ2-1	CASSTGQGGVRNEQFF	TGCGCCAGCAGCACGGGACAGGGAGGTGTTAGGAATGAGCAGTTCTTC
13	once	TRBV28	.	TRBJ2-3	CASSLIVPDTQYF	TGTGCCAGCAGTTTAATAGTACCAGATACGCAGTATTTT
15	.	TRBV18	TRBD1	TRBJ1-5	CASSLSQGRNQPQHF	TGTGCCAGCTCATTGTCACAGGGGAGGAATCAGCCCCAGCATTTT
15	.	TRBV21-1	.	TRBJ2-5	CASSKDGPSGGTQYF	TGTGCCAGCAGCAAAGATGGCCCTTCGGGGGGGACCCAGTACTTC
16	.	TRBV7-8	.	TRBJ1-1	CASSQKIVVGNTEAFF	TGTGCCAGCAGCCAAAAAATTGTCGTGGGGAACACTGAAGCTTTCTTT
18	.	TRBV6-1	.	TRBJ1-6	CASSEEVRWSSYNSPLHF	TGTGCCAGCAGTGAAGAAGTCAGGTGGAGCTCCTATAATTCACCCCTCCACTTT
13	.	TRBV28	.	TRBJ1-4	CASTLRWGEKLFF	TGTGCCAGCACTTTAAGGTGGGGGGAAAAACTGTTTTTT
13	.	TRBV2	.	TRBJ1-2	CASSLTGLNGYTF	TGTGCCAGCAGCCTAACAGGGCTTAACGGCTACACCTTC
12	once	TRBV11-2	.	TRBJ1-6	CASSPEVGALHF	TGTGCCAGCAGCCCGGAGGTGGGGGCCCTCCACTTT
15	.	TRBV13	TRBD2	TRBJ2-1	CASSLASGGLEEQFF	TGTGCCAGCAGCCTGGCTAGCGGGGGTTTGGAGGAGCAGTTCTTC
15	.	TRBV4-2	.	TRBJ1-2	CASSQEGRADYGYTF	TGTGCCAGCAGCCAAGAGGGGAGGGCGGACTATGGCTACACCTTC
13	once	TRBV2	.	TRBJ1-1	CASSETRGTEAFF	TGTGCCAGCAGTGAGACCCGGGGGACTGAAGCTTTCTTT
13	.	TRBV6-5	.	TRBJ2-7	CATIAAGTYEQYF	TGTGCCACCATCGCGGCAGGTACCTACGAGCAGTACTTC
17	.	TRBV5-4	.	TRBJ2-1	CASSKALGGYRNNEQFF	TGTGCCAGCAGCAAAGCGTTAGGCGGGTATAGGAACAATGAGCAGTTCTTC
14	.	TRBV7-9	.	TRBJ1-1	CASSLGGPNTEAFF	TGTGCCAGCAGCTTAGGCGGACCTAACACTGAAGCTTTCTTT
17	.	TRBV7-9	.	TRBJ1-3	CASSSAMRGYSGNTIYF	TGTGCCAGCAGCTCCGCGATGCGAGGGTACTCTGGAAACACCATATATTTT
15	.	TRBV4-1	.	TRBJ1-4	CASSQGQVIGEKLFF	TGCGCCAGCAGCCAAGGGCAGGTTATAGGTGAAAAACTGTTTTTT
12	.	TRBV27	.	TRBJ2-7	CASNTKGSEQYF	TGTGCCAGCAACACTAAAGGGTCCGAGCAGTACTTC
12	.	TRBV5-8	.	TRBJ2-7	CASSLDSGEQYF	TGTGCCAGCAGCTTGGACAGTGGCGAGCAGTACTTC
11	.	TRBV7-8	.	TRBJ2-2	CASSLGVELFF	TGTGCCAGCAGCTTAGGCGTGGAGCTGTTTTTT
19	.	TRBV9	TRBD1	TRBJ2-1	CASSLRPGTGASGGSEQFF	TGTGCCAGCAGCTTACGACCCGGGACAGGGGCGAGCGGAGGCTCTGAGCAGTTCTTC
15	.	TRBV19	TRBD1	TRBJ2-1	CASSIDRGHPNEQFF	TGTGCCAGTAGTATTGACAGGGGGCACCCCAATGAGCAGTTCTTC
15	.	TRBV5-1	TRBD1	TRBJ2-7	CASSADRGVGYEQYF	TGCGCCAGCAGCGCAGACAGGGGGGTGGGCTACGAGCAGTACTTC
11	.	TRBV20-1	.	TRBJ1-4	CSARQNEKLFF	TGCAGTGCTAGACAGAATGAAAAACTGTTTTTT
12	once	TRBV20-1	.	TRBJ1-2	CSASSVNYGYTF	TGCAGTGCTAGTTCGGTAAACTATGGCTACACCTTC
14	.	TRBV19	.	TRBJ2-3	CASMIGGGTDTQYF	TGTGCCAGTATGATCGGCGGGGGCACAGATACGCAGTATTTT
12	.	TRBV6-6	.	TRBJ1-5	CASRDSNQPQHF	TGTGCCAGCAGGGATAGCAATCAGCCCCAGCATTTT
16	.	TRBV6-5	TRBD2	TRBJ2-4	CASSWTSGGGADIQYF	TGTGCCAGCAGTTGGACTAGCGGGGGGGGCGCAGACATTCAGTACTTC